This passage covers 18 T cell receptor beta chains from one sample sequenced in a study of T cell changes during pregnancy in multiple sclerosis. The table came from immunoSEQ multiplex PCR; TCRdb's copy has only in-frame clones and leaves some out. The sample carries roughly 53,000 clones, approximately 92% recorded once. This material consisted of CD4+ T cells from peripheral blood mononuclear cells, taken in the third trimester of pregnancy. The receptors originated from a female donor with multiple sclerosis, enrolled in a pregnancy study.

V usage is TRBV5-1 and J usage is TRBJ2-5; D gene uncertain. The V gene's germline CDR1 is SGHRS and CDR2 YFSETQ. Trimming cost V 4 bases and J 4 bases, with 20 bases left between them. The CDR3 spans 16 residues. The CDR3 coding sequence is TGCGCCAGCAGCCCCATCGCCCAGGTGGATACAGAGACCCAGTACTTC. Translating gives CASSPIAQVDTETQYF.

V usage is TRBV5-1 and J usage is TRBJ2-1, with 8 positions matching TRBD1. Germline V lookup: CDR1 SGHRS, CDR2 YFSETQ. The CDR3 consists of 14 residues. The V segment lost 4 bases and the J segment 7 bases; nucleotides outside the gene matches: 7. The CDR3 loop is CASSLRTGTNEQFF. Here the CDR3 DNA reads TGCGCCAGCAGCCTACGGACAGGGACGAATGAGCAGTTCTTC.

The genes are TRBV18 and TRBJ2-7, with D hard to call. Germline CDR1 KGHSH, CDR2 LQKENI. The CDR3 loop spans 13 amino acids. V was cut by 3 bases and J by 0 bases, with 6 bases left in between. The CDR3 DNA is TGTGCCAGCTCACCTGAGCTCTCCTACGAGCAGTACTTC. The encoded protein is CASSPELSYEQYF.

The chain is built from TRBV28 and TRBJ2-4; D is unclear. Germline V CDR1 and CDR2: MDHEN, SYDVKM. V was shortened by 4 bases and J by 1 base, with 14 bases between the two germline ends. This CDR3 is built from 16 residues. This CDR3 is CASSSPARMAKNIQYF. The CDR3 DNA reads as TGTGCCAGCAGTTCCCCAGCCAGGATGGCCAAAAACATTCAGTACTTC. The full variable domain, its missing parts supplied by reference TRBV28 and TRBJ2-4, is DVKVTQSSRYLVKRTGEKVFLECVQDMDHENMFWYRQDPGLGLRLIYFSYDVKMKEKGDIPEGYSVSREKKERFSLILESASTNQTSMYLCASSSPARMAKNIQYFGAGTRLSVL.

The V gene is TRBV29-1, the J gene TRBJ2-7; tentative D call: TRBD1 (5 bases). Trimming removed 4 bases at V and 0 bases at J, with 13 bases between. The CDR3 has 14 amino acids. Germline V gene sequence: CDR1 SQVTM, CDR2 ANQGSEA. The CDR3 bases are TGCAGCGTTGGGGGTCAGGGTTTCTCCTACGAGCAGTACTTC. Its translation is CSVGGQGFSYEQYF.

The V and J genes are TRBV7-2 and TRBJ2-1, with 7 bases matching TRBD2. Trimming cost V 3 bases and J 5 bases; bases outside gene matches: 13. The CDR3 sequence is 17 residues long. CDR1 SGHTA and CDR2 FQGNSA come from the germline V gene. The CDR3 bases are TGTGCCAGCAGCTTGGGGGGGTTATGGAGGGATCACAATGAGCAGTTCTTC. It yields the protein CASSLGGLWRDHNEQFF.

The J gene is TRBJ1-2, the V gene TRBV29-1; D may be TRBD1 (6 bases). Germline assignment: CDR1 SQVTM and CDR2 ANQGSEA. V lost 7 bases, J lost 8 bases, and 14 bases lay in between. CDR3 length: 11 residues. The CDR3 region has the DNA TGCAGCGCGTCCACAGGGAACGGCTACACCTTC. As protein: CSASTGNGYTF.

The chain links TRBV29-1 to TRBJ2-5; 13 nucleotides line up with TRBD2. V lost 5 bases and J lost 5; bases outside the gene matches: 8. Germline assignment: CDR1 SQVTM and CDR2 ANQGSEA. This CDR3 has 15 residues. CDR3 protein: CSVRTSGSWGETQYF. CDR3 nucleotides: TGCAGCGTTCGGACTAGCGGGAGTTGGGGGGAGACCCAGTACTTC. Filled out from reference TRBV29-1 and TRBJ2-5, the complete variable domain reads SAVISQKPSRDICQRGTSLTIQCQVDSQVTMMFWYRQQPGQSLTLIATANQGSEATYESGFVIDKFPISRPNLTFSTLTVSNMSPEDSSIYLCSVRTSGSWGETQYFGPGTRLLVL.

The sample holds one count of this clone. The chain uses TRBV2 and TRBJ1-1; D remains ambiguous. Trimming left V 3 bases short and J 0 bases short, with 8 bases between. The germline gives CDR1 SNHLY, CDR2 FYNNEI. The length of the CDR3 is 14 residues. The CDR3 region is CASSERAMNTEAFF. CDR3 bases: TGTGCCAGCAGTGAGCGGGCTATGAACACTGAAGCTTTCTTT. Supplemented by reference TRBV2 and TRBJ1-1, the full variable domain reads EPEVTQTPSHQVTQMGQEVILRCVPISNHLYFYWYRQILGQKVEFLVSFYNNEISEKSEIFDDQFSVERPDGSNFTLKIRSTKLEDSAMYFCASSERAMNTEAFFGQGTRLTVV.

This sequence joins TRBV2 and TRBJ1-3, with a weak D call TRBD1 (6 bases). Germline V gene lookup returns CDR1 SNHLY and CDR2 FYNNEI. This CDR3 region has 14 residues. The ends were cut back, 6 bases at V and 4 bases at J, with 13 bases in the middle. The CDR3, as DNA: TGTGCCAGCAGAAACAGGGTGTTGGGAAACACCATATATTTT. Encoded protein: CASRNRVLGNTIYF.

The rearrangement uses TRBV5-1 and TRBJ2-7; TRBD1 matches at 8 bases. CDR1 and CDR2 from the germline V gene are SGHRS and YFSETQ. There are 15 residues in the CDR3. V was clipped by 0 bases and J by 5 bases; unmatched bases: 7. CDR3 in amino acids: CASSLDGQGFHEQYF. Here the CDR3 DNA reads TGCGCCAGCAGCTTGGACGGACAGGGTTTCCACGAGCAGTACTTC.

This chain connects TRBV6-6 to TRBJ2-7, with 12 bases aligning to TRBD2. Germline V gene sequence: CDR1 MNHNY, CDR2 SVGAGI (reference sequence). The CDR3 totals 16 residues. V lost 6 bases, J lost 6 bases, and 12 bases stayed unmatched. The CDR3 sequence: CASSPKKTSGRAEQYF. The CDR3 coding sequence is TGTGCCAGCAGCCCAAAAAAGACTAGCGGGAGAGCCGAGCAGTACTTC.

This chain connects TRBV5-1 to TRBJ2-7; 11 bases fit TRBD1. This CDR3 has 15 residues. V was pared by 4 bases and J by 5 bases, with 8 bases of the junction left unmatched. CDR1 is SGHRS and CDR2 is YFSETQ in the germline V gene. For the CDR3, the DNA is TGCGCCAGCAGCGTCGGGACAGGGGGGTATGACGAGCAGTACTTC. The encoded protein is CASSVGTGGYDEQYF.

The rearrangement links TRBV14 to TRBJ2-5, with a possible D match to TRBD2 (7 bases). The germline gives CDR1 SGHDN, CDR2 FVKESK. This CDR3 contains 17 residues. The V end was cut by 0 bases, the J end by 4 bases, with 18 bases between. The DNA for the CDR3 is TGTGCCAGCAGCCAAGAAGGGGGGGACCCCTGGAGAGAGACCCAGTACTTC. Translation: CASSQEGGDPWRETQYF. The variable domain in full, with the rest retrieved from reference TRBV14 and TRBJ2-5, is EAGVTQFPSHSVIEKGQTVTLRCDPISGHDNLYWYRRVMGKEIKFLLHFVKESKQDESGMPNNRFLAERTGGTYSTLKVQPAELEDSGVYFCASSQEGGDPWRETQYFGPGTRLLVL.

The rearrangement links TRBV7-2 to TRBJ2-1; TRBD2 matches at 12 bases. V lost 5 bases and J lost 10; bases outside the gene matches: 15. The germline V gene encodes CDR1 SGHTA and CDR2 FQGNSA. The CDR3 is 17 amino acids. CDR3 nucleotides: TGTGCCAGCAGCCGAGAAGGGGCTAGCGGGAGGGCCGGGGAGCAGTTCTTC. Its protein is CASSREGASGRAGEQFF.

The V gene is TRBV29-1, the J gene TRBJ2-2, with 11 nucleotides matching TRBD2. V lost 6 bases and J lost 5; bases outside the gene matches: 5. Germline assignment: CDR1 SQVTM and CDR2 ANQGSEA. This CDR3 comprises 14 residues. In DNA form, the CDR3 reads TGCAGCGTAATAGCGGGAGGGCCGACCGGGGAGCTGTTTTTT. Protein product: CSVIAGGPTGELFF.

The J gene is TRBJ1-4, the V gene TRBV7-2, with D tentatively TRBD1 (6 bases). Trimming took off 5 bases at V and 5 bases at J, with 15 bases between the two ends. Germline V lookup: CDR1 SGHTA, CDR2 FQGNSA. There are 15 residues in the CDR3. CDR3 sequence (DNA): TGTGCCAGCAGCCAACGCGGGGGGCGGAATGAAAAACTGTTTTTT. It is translated as CASSQRGGRNEKLFF.

The V call is TRBV6-5, the J call TRBJ1-5; the D is unclear. CDR3 size: 13 residues. Germline V CDR1 and CDR2: MNHEY, SVGAGI. V gave up 5 bases and J gave up 3 bases, with 8 bases separating them. The CDR3 protein is CASSPTVNQPQHF. The CDR3 nucleotides read TGTGCCAGCAGTCCTACAGTCAATCAGCCCCAGCATTTT.